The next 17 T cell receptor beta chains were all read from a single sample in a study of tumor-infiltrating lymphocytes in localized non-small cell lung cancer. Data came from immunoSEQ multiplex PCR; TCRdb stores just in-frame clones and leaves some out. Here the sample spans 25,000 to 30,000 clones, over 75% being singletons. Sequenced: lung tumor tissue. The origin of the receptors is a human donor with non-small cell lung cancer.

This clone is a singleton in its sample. CDR3 amino acids: CASSSGAGYGYTF. In nucleotides, the CDR3 is TGTGCCAGCAGCTCCGGAGCAGGCTATGGCTACACCTTC. This chain links TRBV7-3 with TRBJ1-2; D gene uncertain. CDR1 is SGHTA, CDR2 FQGTGA, per germline. V shed 4 bases and J shed 4 bases, with 10 bases lying between them. CDR3 size: 13 residues.

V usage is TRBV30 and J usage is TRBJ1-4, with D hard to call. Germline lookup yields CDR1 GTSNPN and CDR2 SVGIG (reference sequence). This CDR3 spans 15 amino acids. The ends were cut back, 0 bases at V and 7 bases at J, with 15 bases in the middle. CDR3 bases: TGTGCCTGGAGTGTCCCCGGGTTGGTCTTTGAAAAACTGTTTTTT. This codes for CAWSVPGLVFEKLFF.

The CDR3 DNA is TGTGCCAGCAGCTGGGGGAACTACGAGCAGTACTTC. Its translation: CASSWGNYEQYF. V is TRBV5-4 and J is TRBJ2-7; TRBD1 or TRBD2 may be the D gene (5 bases each). Germline V gene sequence: CDR1 SGHNT, CDR2 YYREEE (reference sequence). This CDR3 region has 12 residues. V was clipped by 3 bases and J by 3 bases, with 7 bases between them. Drawing the rest from reference TRBV5-4 and TRBJ2-7, the complete variable domain is ETGVTQSPTHLIKTRGQQVTLRCSSQSGHNTVSWYQQALGQGPQFIFQYYREEENGRGNFPPRFSGLQFPNYSSELNVNALELDDSALYLCASSWGNYEQYFGPGTRLTVT.

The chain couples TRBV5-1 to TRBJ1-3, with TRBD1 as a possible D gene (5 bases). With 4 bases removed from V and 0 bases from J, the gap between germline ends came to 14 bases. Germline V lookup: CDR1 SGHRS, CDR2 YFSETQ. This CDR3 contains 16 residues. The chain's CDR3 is CASSTGQGRSGNTIYF. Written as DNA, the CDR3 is TGCGCCAGCAGCACCGGCCAGGGACGCTCTGGAAACACCATATATTTT.

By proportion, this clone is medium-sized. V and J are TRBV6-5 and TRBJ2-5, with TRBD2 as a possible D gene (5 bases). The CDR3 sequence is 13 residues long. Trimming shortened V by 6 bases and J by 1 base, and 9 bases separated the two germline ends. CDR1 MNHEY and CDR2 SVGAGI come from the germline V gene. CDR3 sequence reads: CASRPTIQETQYF. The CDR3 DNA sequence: TGTGCCAGCAGGCCGACTATCCAAGAGACCCAGTACTTC.

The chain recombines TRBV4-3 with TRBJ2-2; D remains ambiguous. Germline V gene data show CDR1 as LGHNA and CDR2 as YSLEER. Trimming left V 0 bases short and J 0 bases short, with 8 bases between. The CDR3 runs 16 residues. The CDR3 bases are TGCGCCAGCAGCCAAGATTCCGGAGCGAACACCGGGGAGCTGTTTTTT. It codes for CASSQDSGANTGELFF.

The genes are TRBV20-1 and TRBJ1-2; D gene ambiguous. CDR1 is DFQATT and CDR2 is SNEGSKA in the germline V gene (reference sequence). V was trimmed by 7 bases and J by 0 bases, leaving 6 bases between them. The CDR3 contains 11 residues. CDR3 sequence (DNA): TGCAGTGTGGGGTCTAACTATGGCTACACCTTC. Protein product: CSVGSNYGYTF.

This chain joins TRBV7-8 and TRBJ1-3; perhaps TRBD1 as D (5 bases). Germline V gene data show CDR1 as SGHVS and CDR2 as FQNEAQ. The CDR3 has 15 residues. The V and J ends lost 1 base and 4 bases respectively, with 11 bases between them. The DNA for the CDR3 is TGTGCCAGCAGCTTAGGGAGCCAGGGAGGAAACACCATATATTTT. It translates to CASSLGSQGGNTIYF.

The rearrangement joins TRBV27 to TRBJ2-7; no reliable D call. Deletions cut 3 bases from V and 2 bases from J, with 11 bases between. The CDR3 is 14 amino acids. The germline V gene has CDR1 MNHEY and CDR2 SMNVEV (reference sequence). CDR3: CASSFRRAAYEQYF. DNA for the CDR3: TGTGCCAGCAGTTTCCGTAGGGCCGCCTACGAGCAGTACTTC.

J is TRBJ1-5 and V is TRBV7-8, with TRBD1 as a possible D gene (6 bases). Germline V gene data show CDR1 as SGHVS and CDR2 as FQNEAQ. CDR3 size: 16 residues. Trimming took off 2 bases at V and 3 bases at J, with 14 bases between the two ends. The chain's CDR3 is CASSLNRVAVNQPQHF. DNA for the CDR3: TGTGCCAGCAGCTTAAACAGGGTAGCGGTCAATCAGCCCCAGCATTTT.

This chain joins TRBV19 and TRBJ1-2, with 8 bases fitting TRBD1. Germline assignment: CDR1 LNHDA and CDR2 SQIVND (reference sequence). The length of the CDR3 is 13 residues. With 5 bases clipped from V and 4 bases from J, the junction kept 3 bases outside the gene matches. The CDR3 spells CASSGQGGYGYTF. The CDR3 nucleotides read TGTGCCAGTAGTGGACAGGGCGGCTATGGCTACACCTTC.

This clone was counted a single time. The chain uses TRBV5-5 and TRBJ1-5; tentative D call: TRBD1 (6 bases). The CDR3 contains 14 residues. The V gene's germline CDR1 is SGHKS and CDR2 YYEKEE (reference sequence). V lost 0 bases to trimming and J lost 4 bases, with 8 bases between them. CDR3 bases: TGTGCCAGCAGCTTGGTGGGGGCAAATCAGCCCCAGCATTTT. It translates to CASSLVGANQPQHF.

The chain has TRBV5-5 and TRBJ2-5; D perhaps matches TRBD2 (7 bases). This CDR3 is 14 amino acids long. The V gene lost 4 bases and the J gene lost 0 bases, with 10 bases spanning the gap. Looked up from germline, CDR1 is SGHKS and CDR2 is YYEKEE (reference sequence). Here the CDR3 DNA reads TGTGCCAGCAGCAGGGGGGGGAACCAAGAGACCCAGTACTTC. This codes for CASSRGGNQETQYF. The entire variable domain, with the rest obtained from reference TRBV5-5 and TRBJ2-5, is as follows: DAGVTQSPTHLIKTRGQQVTLRCSPISGHKSVSWYQQVLGQGPQFIFQYYEKEERGRGNFPDRFSARQFPNYSSELNVNALLLGDSALYLCASSRGGNQETQYFGPGTRLLVL.

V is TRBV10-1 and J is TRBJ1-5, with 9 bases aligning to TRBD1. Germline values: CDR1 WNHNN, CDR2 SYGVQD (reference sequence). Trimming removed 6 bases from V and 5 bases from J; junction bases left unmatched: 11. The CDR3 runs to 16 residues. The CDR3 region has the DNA TGCGCCAGCAGAAATTGGACAGGGGTTCTCCATCAGCCCCAGCATTTT. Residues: CASRNWTGVLHQPQHF.

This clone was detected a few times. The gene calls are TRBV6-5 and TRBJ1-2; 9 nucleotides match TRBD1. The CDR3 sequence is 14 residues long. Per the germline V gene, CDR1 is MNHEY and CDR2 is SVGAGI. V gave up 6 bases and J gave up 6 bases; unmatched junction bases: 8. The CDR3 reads CASSLSDRGNGYTF. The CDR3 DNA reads TGTGCCAGCAGCCTGAGTGACAGGGGGAATGGCTACACCTTC.

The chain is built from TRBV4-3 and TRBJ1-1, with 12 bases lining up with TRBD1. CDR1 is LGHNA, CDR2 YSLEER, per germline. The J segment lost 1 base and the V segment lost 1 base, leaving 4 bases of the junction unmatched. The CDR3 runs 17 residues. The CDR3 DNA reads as TGCGCCAGCAGCCAAGTCCCGGGACAGGGGGCGAACACTGAAGCTTTCTTT. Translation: CASSQVPGQGANTEAFF.

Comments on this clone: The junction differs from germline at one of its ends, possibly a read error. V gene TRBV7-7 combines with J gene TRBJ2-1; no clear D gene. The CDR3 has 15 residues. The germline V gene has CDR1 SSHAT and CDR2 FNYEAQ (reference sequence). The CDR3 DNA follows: TGTGCTAGCAGCCCACTATCGTCTGGCAACAATGAGCAGTTCTTC. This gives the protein CASSPLSSGNNEQFF.